This TCR beta chain was sequenced in a study of blood T cell repertoires in COVID-19. Study overall: PBMCs, B-cell-depleted T cells, or T cells were the source of the cDNA or gDNA that made up the material.

In the source study's methods: Amplification of reference gene primers was used by the study to estimate nucleated cell counts. This table comes from immunoSEQ multiplex PCR, and its TCRdb copy is limited to in-frame clones, with some not included. V and J calls and clone size are those listed in that table; D and trimming were worked out from the DNA. Altogether tens of thousands of clones are present, roughly 92% being singletons, with the ten largest covering 2.9%. The CDR3 loop spans 16 amino acids. Trimming took 4 bases from V and 3 from J; bases not matched to a gene: 5. The germline gives CDR1 SGHVS, CDR2 FNYEAQ.

The sample was peripheral blood. The clonotype comes from a man aged 65 to 79 with active COVID-19. This chain connects TRBV7-6 to TRBJ2-3; 12 nucleotides agree with TRBD2. Here the CDR3 DNA reads TGTGCCAGCAGCTCCCTAGCGGGGGGGTTGACAGATACGCAGTATTTT. Amino acids: CASSSLAGGLTDTQYF. Drawing the rest from reference TRBV7-6 and TRBJ2-3, the complete variable domain is GAGVSQSPRYKVTKRGQDVALRCDPISGHVSLYWYRQALGQGPEFLTYFNYEAQQDKSGLPNDRFSAERPEGSISTLTIQRTEQRDSAMYRCASSSLAGGLTDTQYFGPGTRLTVL.